A selection of T cell receptor beta chains follows, all from one sample in a study of shared clonotypes between healthy human individuals. Assay used: immunoSEQ multiplex PCR; TCRdb lists only in-frame clones, some missing. Of 800,000 to 950,000 clones listed, roughly 96% are singletons. The sample consisted of naive CD8+ T cells sorted from blood. The receptors come from a man aged 30-40 years in good health. Both conserved end residues are part of each CDR3. The D gene is left open where the match is weak. Some rows mark clone size as missing; the rest say once, few, many or name a class of expanded clone.

d_call j_call v_call clone_size cdr3_nt cdr3_aa
- TRBJ2-5 TRBV7-9 - TGTGCCAGCAGCCAGACACGGACGGGAGAGACCCAGTACTTC CASSQTRTGETQYF
- TRBJ2-1 TRBV27 - TGTGCCAGCAGTTGGGGTGACAATGAGCAGTTCTTC CASSWGDNEQFF
- TRBJ1-2 TRBV7-9 - TGTGCCAGCAGTCATTCCGGGACAAGAGGCTACACCTTC CASSHSGTRGYTF
- TRBJ2-6 TRBV7-9 - TGTGCCAGCAGCTTAGCGACAGGTTACTCTGGGGCCAACGTCCTGACTTTC CASSLATGYSGANVLTF
- TRBJ2-7 TRBV28 - TGTGCCAGCAGCCGCGCGGACGAGCAGTACTTC CASSRADEQYF
TRBD1 TRBJ2-1 TRBV5-1 - TGCGCCAGCAGCGGGTGGGACAGGGCCTACAATGAGCAGTTCTTC CASSGWDRAYNEQFF
- TRBJ2-1 TRBV2 - TGTGCCAGCCCCTTATTCTCTGAGCAGTTCTTC CASPLFSEQFF
- TRBJ2-7 TRBV27 - TGTGCCAGCAGTATGACAGTCTCCTACGAGCAGTACTTC CASSMTVSYEQYF
TRBD2 TRBJ2-7 TRBV7-6 - TGTGCCAGCAGCTTAACTAGCGGAGGCTCCTACGAGCAGTACTTC CASSLTSGGSYEQYF
- TRBJ1-5 TRBV7-7 - TGTGCCAGCTTCGACAGAGAAAAGGGGCCCCAGCATTTT CASFDREKGPQHF
TRBD1 TRBJ2-7 TRBV7-6 - TGTGCCAGCAGCGCGGACAGGGGAGTAATCTACGAGCAGTACTTC CASSADRGVIYEQYF
- TRBJ2-7 TRBV5-1 - TGCGCCAGCAGCTTGGGGCAGGGGTTCAACTACGAGCAGTACTTC CASSLGQGFNYEQYF
- TRBJ1-1 TRBV19 once TGTGCCAGTAGTATTAGTACAGGTTGGACCACTGAAGCTTTCTTT CASSISTGWTTEAFF
- TRBJ2-7 TRBV4-1 - TGCGCCAGCAGCCCCCATTTGGGCTACGAGCAGTACTTC CASSPHLGYEQYF
TRBD2 TRBJ2-3 TRBV29-1 - TGCAGCGTGGGGGGTTCGGGACTAGCGGGATCCGCAGATACGCAGTATTTT CSVGGSGLAGSADTQYF
TRBD2 TRBJ2-3 TRBV29-1 - TGCAGCGTTGAAGAGGCTAGCGGGAGTCGCCCAGATACGCAGTATTTT CSVEEASGSRPDTQYF
- TRBJ2-1 TRBV27 - TGTGCCAGCAGAATCGCCATAAAGGATGAGCAGTTCTTC CASRIAIKDEQFF
- TRBJ1-5 TRBV7-8 - TGTGCCAGCAGCTTAGGTACCTCGGGGTTTAATCAGCCCCAGCATTTT CASSLGTSGFNQPQHF
- TRBJ1-4 TRBV7-8 - TGTGCCAGCAGCCCGAATAATGAAAAACTGTTTTTT CASSPNNEKLFF
- TRBJ2-3 TRBV27 - TGTGCCAGCAGTTTTCGGGCAGCTGGGCCCGAGCTCACAGATACGCAGTATTTT CASSFRAAGPELTDTQYF
- TRBJ2-1 TRBV28 - TGTGCCAGCAGTTTTTACCTGAGCTCCTACAATGAGCAGTTCTTC CASSFYLSSYNEQFF
- TRBJ2-3 TRBV4-1 - TGCGCCAGCAGCCAAGAACACTTGAGCACAGATACGCAGTATTTT CASSQEHLSTDTQYF
- TRBJ2-2 TRBV15 - TGTGCCACCAGCAGAGCCGGGGACTTCCCCACCGGGGAGCTGTTTTTT CATSRAGDFPTGELFF
- TRBJ2-3 TRBV11-3 - TGTGCCAGCAGCCGGACGACCGGGATCTACACAGATACGCAGTATTTT CASSRTTGIYTDTQYF
- TRBJ2-1 TRBV7-8 - TGTGCCAGCAGCTTGAATTCGGATGAGCAGTTCTTC CASSLNSDEQFF
- TRBJ2-2 TRBV2 - TGTGCCAGCAGTGATAACAGGGACTCGGCGCAAACCGGGGAGCTGTTTTTT CASSDNRDSAQTGELFF
- TRBJ2-1 TRBV7-3 once TGTGCCAGCAGCTCGCCGCGGTCCAATGAGCAGTTCTTC CASSSPRSNEQFF
TRBD1 TRBJ1-2 TRBV6-5 - TGTGCCAGCAGTTACTTACAGGGGGCCGTAGATGGCTACACCTTC CASSYLQGAVDGYTF
TRBD2 TRBJ2-7 TRBV7-9 - TGTGCCAGCAGCTTAGGGAGCGGGACTCTCGACTTC CASSLGSGTLDF
TRBD2 TRBJ2-7 TRBV25-1 - TGTGCCAGCAGTGACCTCCCTAGCGGGAGAACCTACGAGCAGTACTTC CASSDLPSGRTYEQYF
- TRBJ2-3 TRBV29-1 - TGCAGCGTTTTTCCACCCCGGGGTGAATGGGGCCACACAGATACGCAGTATTTT CSVFPPRGEWGHTDTQYF
TRBD2 TRBJ2-3 TRBV27 once TGTGCCAGCCGCACCTCCCGACTAGCATTAGAGAGAGATACGCAGTATTTT CASRTSRLALERDTQYF
- TRBJ2-5 TRBV9 - TGTGCCAGCAGCCTCCGGGGCAGGCCACGGGAGACCCAGTACTTC CASSLRGRPRETQYF
TRBD2 TRBJ2-3 TRBV4-1 - TGCGCCAGCAGCCAGACTAGCGGGAGCACAGATACGCAGTATTTT CASSQTSGSTDTQYF
TRBD2 TRBJ2-5 TRBV11-2 - TGTGCCAGCAGCGTAAAGCCTAGCGGGAGGTTGGAGACCCAGTACTTC CASSVKPSGRLETQYF
- TRBJ1-5 TRBV19 - TGTGCCAGTGGGGGGCGGTCCCAGCATTTT CASGGRSQHF
- TRBJ2-7 TRBV28 - TGTGCCAGCAGTTTACTGCCAGGATACTCCTACGAGCAGTACTTC CASSLLPGYSYEQYF
- TRBJ2-7 TRBV7-2 - TGTGCCAGCAGCGAAAGCGGAGTTTACGAGCAGTACTTC CASSESGVYEQYF
- TRBJ2-3 TRBV5-5 - TGTGCCAGCAGCGGCCCACGTTCGAGCACAGATACGCAGTATTTT CASSGPRSSTDTQYF
- TRBJ2-5 TRBV27 - TGTGCCAGCAGTCCCGAAGGGGGAGTGGGAGAGACCCAGTACTTC CASSPEGGVGETQYF
- TRBJ2-7 TRBV5-1 - TGCGCCAGCAGCTTGGGGCTAGTACCGGACGAGCAGTACTTC CASSLGLVPDEQYF
- TRBJ1-4 TRBV5-1 - TGCGCCAGCAGCCCGTGGCCGGAGGAGGGAACTAATGAAAAACTGTTTTTT CASSPWPEEGTNEKLFF
- TRBJ2-7 TRBV11-2 few TGTGCCAGCAGCTCCACCTACGAGCAGTACTTC CASSSTYEQYF
- TRBJ2-1 TRBV15 - TGTGCCACCAGCAGAGCCCCCCCAGCGGAGCTCTCCTACAATGAGCAGTTCTTC CATSRAPPAELSYNEQFF
- TRBJ2-3 TRBV27 - TGTGCCAGCAGCTTAGGGCGCACAGATACGCAGTATTTT CASSLGRTDTQYF
- TRBJ2-7 TRBV13 - TGTGCCAGCAGCTCGACAGGATCCTCCTACGAGCAGTACTTC CASSSTGSSYEQYF
- TRBJ1-5 TRBV9 once TGTGCCAGCAGCGTAGAGGGTTCGGGTCAGCCCCAGCATTTT CASSVEGSGQPQHF
- TRBJ1-5 TRBV28 - TGTGCCAGCAGTTTGGAACAAGCCAATCAGCCCCAGCATTTT CASSLEQANQPQHF
- TRBJ2-7 TRBV7-2 - TGTGCCAGCAGCTTAGGTCGGTTTTCGCGGGAGCAGTACTTC CASSLGRFSREQYF
- TRBJ2-1 TRBV27 - TGTGCCAGCGGCGTGGAGGGACCCTACAATGAGCAGTTCTTC CASGVEGPYNEQFF
- TRBJ1-1 TRBV4-3 - TGCGCCAGCAGCCAAGATCGGGCACAGAACACTGAAGCTTTCTTT CASSQDRAQNTEAFF
- TRBJ2-7 TRBV5-4 once TGTGCCAGCAGCCCGGACAGTAGGGGGACCGAGCAGTACTTC CASSPDSRGTEQYF
- TRBJ1-2 TRBV19 - TGTGCCAGTAGCACAACTACCGGACATGCCTATGGCTACACCTTC CASSTTTGHAYGYTF
TRBD2 TRBJ2-1 TRBV30 - TGTGCCTGGAGTGAGGGGCTAGCGGGAGCCAGTGAGCAGTTCTTC CAWSEGLAGASEQFF
TRBD1 TRBJ1-2 TRBV27 - TGTGCCAGCCGTGACGGGACAGGGGGATCTGGCTACACCTTC CASRDGTGGSGYTF
TRBD2 TRBJ2-5 TRBV5-1 - TGCGCCACGCGGGATCATACACTAGCGGAGCAAGAGACCCAGTACTTC CATRDHTLAEQETQYF
TRBD2 TRBJ2-7 TRBV7-6 - TGTGCCAGCAGCTTAAATGTCCTGGGACTAGCTAAGGACGAGCAGTACTTC CASSLNVLGLAKDEQYF
- TRBJ2-7 TRBV27 - TGTGCCAGCAGTTTGAAAGGGCTAGTTCTCTACGAGCAGTACTTC CASSLKGLVLYEQYF
- TRBJ1-2 TRBV7-9 - TGTGCCAGCAGCTCGCCCGACAGGAACTATGGCTACACCTTC CASSSPDRNYGYTF